The 20 T cell receptor beta chains in this list originate from one sample, sequenced in a study of cytomegalovirus exposure and HLA in healthy donors. The PCR had 60 Vbeta and 13 Jbeta primers. Data came from immunoSEQ multiplex PCR; TCRdb stores just in-frame clones and leaves some out. The sample has fewer than 200,000 clones, roughly 13% seen once. Material: PBMCs. The receptors here all came from a man in his forties or fifties in good health and CMV-seropositive.

The CDR3 sequence is CASSESAASGYGYTF. The CDR3 region has the DNA TGTGCCAGCAGCGAATCAGCGGCCTCGGGCTATGGCTACACCTTC. V gene TRBV9 combines with J gene TRBJ1-2; unclear D gene. V was shortened by 3 bases and J by 4 bases, with 16 bases between the two germline ends. This CDR3 comprises 15 residues. Germline V CDR1 and CDR2: SGDLS, YYNGEE. Complete variable domain (other parts from reference TRBV9 and TRBJ1-2): DSGVTQTPKHLITATGQRVTLRCSPRSGDLSVYWYQQSLDQGLQFLIQYYNGEERAKGNILERFSAQQFPDLHSELNLSSLELGDSALYFCASSESAASGYGYTFGSGTRLTVV.

This clone was counted only a few times. The chain links TRBV5-4 to TRBJ2-3; maybe TRBD2 (6 bases). The germline CDR1 and CDR2 sequences are SGHNT and YYREEE (reference sequence). V was trimmed by 0 bases and J by 3 bases, leaving 11 bases between them. The CDR3 is made up of 15 amino acids. CDR3 in amino acids: CASSLGEEGTDTQYF. The CDR3 region has the DNA TGTGCCAGCAGCTTGGGCGAGGAGGGGACAGATACGCAGTATTTT.

There are a few counts of this clone. This chain joins TRBV5-4 and TRBJ2-1, with 9 bases identical to TRBD2. Per the germline V gene, CDR1 is SGHNT and CDR2 is YYREEE (reference sequence). The CDR3 has 15 residues. V was clipped by 2 bases and J by 8 bases; unmatched bases: 8. The CDR3 loop reads CASSLKRGVPDEQFF. CDR3 bases: TGTGCCAGCAGCTTAAAGCGGGGGGTGCCCGATGAGCAGTTCTTC.

This clone came up once. This rearrangement joins TRBV6-5 to TRBJ1-5, with D possibly matching TRBD1 (5 bases). The V gene lost 10 bases and the J gene lost 4 bases, with 20 bases spanning the gap. The CDR3 is made up of 15 amino acids. Per germline, CDR1 MNHEY and CDR2 SVGAGI. The CDR3 here is CATKAAGQGNQPQHF. The DNA for the CDR3 is TGTGCCACCAAAGCAGCAGGACAAGGAAATCAGCCCCAGCATTTT.

This chain connects TRBV4-3 to TRBJ1-6, with TRBD1 matching over 7 bases. The CDR3 totals 15 residues. Trimming at V came to 2 bases and at J to 7 bases, leaving 5 bases not matched to a gene. CDR1 and CDR2 (germline): LGHNA, YSLEER. The CDR3 loop reads CASSQLPGQNSPLHF. In DNA, the CDR3 is TGCGCCAGCAGCCAACTCCCGGGACAGAATTCACCCCTCCACTTT.

This clone was seen a handful of times. The V and J genes are TRBV5-8 and TRBJ1-5; D might be TRBD1 (5 bases). The germline CDR1 and CDR2 sequences are SGHTS and YDEGEE. V lost 0 bases and J lost 0, with 7 bases in between. The CDR3 runs to 15 residues. The CDR3 DNA reads as TGTGCCAGCAGCTTGGAACAGGTTAGCAATCAGCCCCAGCATTTT. This sequence encodes CASSLEQVSNQPQHF.

This chain connects TRBV7-2 to TRBJ2-3, with D perhaps matching TRBD2 (7 bases). The V gene's germline CDR1 is SGHTA and CDR2 FQGNSA. V was clipped by 5 bases and J by 4 bases, with 13 bases between them. The CDR3 spans 14 residues. Here the CDR3 reads CASSLRGAPDTQYF. Here the CDR3 DNA reads TGTGCCAGCAGCCTCCGGGGGGCCCCAGATACGCAGTATTTT.

V usage is TRBV5-6 and J usage is TRBJ1-3; 7 nucleotides line up with TRBD1. From germline, CDR1 is SGHDT and CDR2 YYEEEE. This CDR3 has 17 amino acids. Losses at the gene ends were 5 bases for V and 0 bases for J; bases not matched to a gene: 11. The CDR3 nucleotides read TGTGCCAGCAGAGGTAAACCTGCAGGGGGCTCTGGAAACACCATATATTTT. This sequence encodes CASRGKPAGGSGNTIYF.

A few counts support this clone. Other nucleotide sequences from this sample produce the same CDR3. The chain joins TRBV9 to TRBJ2-1, with 11 bases matching TRBD1. The CDR3 consists of 15 residues. The trim removed 0 bases at V and 6 bases at J, leaving 2 bases unmatched. Germline CDR1 is SGDLS and CDR2 is YYNGEE. The CDR3 DNA sequence: TGTGCCAGCAGCGTAGAGGGGACAGGGGGCAATGAGCAGTTCTTC. Its protein product is CASSVEGTGGNEQFF. The whole variable domain, filled in from reference TRBV9 and TRBJ2-1, reads DSGVTQTPKHLITATGQRVTLRCSPRSGDLSVYWYQQSLDQGLQFLIQYYNGEERAKGNILERFSAQQFPDLHSELNLSSLELGDSALYFCASSVEGTGGNEQFFGPGTRLTVL.

The V and J genes are TRBV19 and TRBJ1-1; D is possibly TRBD1 (5 bases). V was clipped by 1 base and J by 7 bases, with 10 bases between them. CDR1 is LNHDA and CDR2 is SQIVND in the germline V gene (reference sequence). There are 13 residues in the CDR3. CDR3 DNA sequence: TGTGCCAGTAGTATAGGCAGACAGAATGAAGCTTTCTTT. Amino acids: CASSIGRQNEAFF.

Only a few counts were recorded for this clone. The chain uses TRBV5-4 and TRBJ1-5, with a possible D match to TRBD1 (5 bases). The CDR3 extends over 14 amino acids. Trimming took 0 bases from V and 7 from J, leaving 11 bases between them. CDR1 and CDR2 (germline): SGHNT, YYREEE (reference sequence). CDR3 amino acids: CASSLAGAGQPQHF. The DNA of the CDR3 is TGTGCCAGCAGCTTGGCCGGGGCGGGACAGCCCCAGCATTTT.

The chain is built from TRBV27 and TRBJ2-6; the D gene is possibly TRBD1 (6 bases). CDR1 and CDR2 (germline): MNHEY, SMNVEV (reference sequence). Trimming cost V 2 bases and J 0 bases, with 14 bases left between them. CDR3 length: 18 amino acids. CDR3 sequence reads: CASSLPRGKGSGANVLTF. CDR3 coding DNA: TGTGCCAGCAGTTTACCCAGGGGAAAAGGCTCTGGGGCCAACGTCCTGACTTTC.

The chain has TRBV18 and TRBJ1-3; 8 nucleotides align to TRBD1. Unmatched junction bases numbered 8, after V lost 4 bases and J lost 0 bases. This CDR3 spans 17 amino acids. CDR1 is KGHSH and CDR2 is LQKENI in the germline V gene. CDR3 in DNA: TGTGCCAGCTCACTCGGACAGGGAGCGGGCTCTGGAAACACCATATATTTT. This codes for CASSLGQGAGSGNTIYF.

As for this clone: This specimen includes other DNA sequences encoding the same CDR3. CDR3 sequence (DNA): TGTGCCAGCAGCTTGACAGGGGGTACCGGGGAGCTGTTTTTT. It yields the protein CASSLTGGTGELFF. V is TRBV7-2 and J is TRBJ2-2; 9 bases are shared with TRBD1. V lost 3 bases, J lost 5 bases, and 1 base stayed unmatched. This CDR3 has 14 amino acids. Germline CDR1 is SGHTA and CDR2 is FQGNSA.

The chain recombines TRBV5-6 with TRBJ1-6; possibly TRBD1 for D (5 bases). The ends were cut back, 4 bases at V and 7 bases at J, with 12 bases in the middle. The CDR3 extends over 14 amino acids. CDR1 and CDR2 from the germline V gene are SGHDT and YYEEEE. This chain's CDR3 is CASSTRQTNSPLHF. The CDR3, as DNA: TGTGCCAGCAGCACCCGACAGACCAATTCACCCCTCCACTTT.

This clone was seen a handful of times. The chain employs TRBV10-3 and TRBJ1-5; no definite D call. The CDR3 length is 16 residues. Trimming left V 0 bases short and J 4 bases short, with 13 bases between. The germline V gene has CDR1 ENHRY and CDR2 SYGVKD. The CDR3 DNA reads TGTGCCATCAGTGAGTCTGGTCTAGTGGGTAATCAGCCCCAGCATTTT. It yields the protein CAISESGLVGNQPQHF.

Concerning this clone itself: The conserved final phenylalanine or tryptophan is absent from the CDR3, which likely points to a read error. The chain combines TRBV29-1 with TRBJ1-1; D call uncertain. The CDR3 totals 12 residues. V gave up 4 bases and J gave up 1 base, with 7 bases separating them. Germline CDR1 reads SQVTM; CDR2 reads ANQGSEA. Here the CDR3 reads CSVGEANTEAFL. CDR3 nucleotides: TGCAGCGTTGGCGAAGCGAACACTGAAGCTTTCCTT.

In regard to this clone: The sample holds other DNA sequences that translate to the same CDR3. The genes are TRBV7-2 and TRBJ2-7, with 12 nucleotides matching TRBD2. Germline V lookup: CDR1 SGHTA, CDR2 FQGNSA. The CDR3 loop spans 13 amino acids. V gave up 4 bases and J gave up 7 bases; unmatched junction bases: 2. The chain's CDR3 is CASSWTSGEEQYV. The DNA for the CDR3 is TGTGCCAGCAGCTGGACTAGCGGGGAGGAGCAGTACGTC.

The chain combines TRBV18 with TRBJ2-1; 9 nucleotides align to TRBD2. The CDR3 loop spans 17 amino acids. V lost 3 bases to trimming and J lost 3 bases; unmatched junction nucleotides: 9. In germline, CDR1 is KGHSH, CDR2 LQKENI. CDR3 region: CASSPKRGDHFYNEQFF. The CDR3 nucleotides read TGTGCCAGCTCACCGAAGCGGGGGGACCATTTCTACAATGAGCAGTTCTTC.

The J gene is TRBJ1-2, the V gene TRBV7-2; 7 bases match TRBD1. Trimming took 6 bases from V and 2 from J; bases not matched to a gene: 9. CDR1 is SGHTA, CDR2 FQGNSA, per germline. This CDR3 spans 15 amino acids. CDR3 loop: CASRRQGQLNYGYTF. CDR3 nucleotide sequence: TGTGCCAGCAGACGCCAGGGACAGCTAAACTATGGCTACACCTTC.